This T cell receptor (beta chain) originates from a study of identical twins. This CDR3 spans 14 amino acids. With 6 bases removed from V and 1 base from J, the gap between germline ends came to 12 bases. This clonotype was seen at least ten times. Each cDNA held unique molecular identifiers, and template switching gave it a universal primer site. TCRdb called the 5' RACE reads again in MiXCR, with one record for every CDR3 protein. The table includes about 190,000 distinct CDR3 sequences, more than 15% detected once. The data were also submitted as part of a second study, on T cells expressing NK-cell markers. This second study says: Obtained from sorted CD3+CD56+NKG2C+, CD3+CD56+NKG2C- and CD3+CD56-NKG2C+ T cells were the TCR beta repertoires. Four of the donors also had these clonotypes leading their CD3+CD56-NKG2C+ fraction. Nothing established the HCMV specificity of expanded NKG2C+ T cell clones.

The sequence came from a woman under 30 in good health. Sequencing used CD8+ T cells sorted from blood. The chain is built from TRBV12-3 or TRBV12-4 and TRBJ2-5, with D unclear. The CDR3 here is CASSLGNAQETQYF. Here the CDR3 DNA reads TGTGCCAGCAGCCTGGGGAATGCCCAAGAGACCCAGTACTTC.